This is a list of T cell receptor beta chains from one sample in a study of cytomegalovirus exposure and HLA in healthy donors. The method was immunoSEQ multiplex PCR; TCRdb's version includes in-frame clones alone and lacks a portion of them. This table holds 75,000 to 100,000 clones, around 8% found once. Sequenced: PBMCs. The receptors were sampled from a man aged 45 to 65 in good health and CMV-seronegative. CDR3s include the opening cysteine and the closing phenylalanine or tryptophan. The D gene is left open where the match is weak. The size of a clone is reported for some rows only, either as once, few or many, or as a class for expanded clones.

TRBJ1-1,-,-,TRBV5-6,TGTGCCAGCAGCAAACAGGCGAACACTGAAGCTTTCTTT,CASSKQANTEAFF
TRBJ1-1,-,-,TRBV28,TGTGCCGCGGGGCGAAATGAAGCTTTCTTT,CAAGRNEAFF
TRBJ1-2,few,-,TRBV11-2,TGTGCCAGCAGCTCGCAGGGATCTAACTATGGCTACACCTTC,CASSSQGSNYGYTF
TRBJ1-2,-,-,TRBV5-8,TGTGCCAGCAGCCCACGGTCGGCCGGGGTTGGAAGTGGCTACACCTTC,CASSPRSAGVGSGYTF
TRBJ2-5,-,-,TRBV7-9,TGTGCCAGCAGCTCGGGACTCCTAGAGACCCAGTACTTC,CASSSGLLETQYF
TRBJ1-2,-,-,TRBV27,TGTGCCAGCAGTTTAATCGGGCAGGGATATGGCTACACCTTC,CASSLIGQGYGYTF
TRBJ1-2,few,-,TRBV5-1,TGCGCCAGCAGCTTGGGGCAGGGCGATGGCTACACCTTC,CASSLGQGDGYTF
TRBJ2-7,few,TRBD1,TRBV6-5,TGTGCCAGCAGCCTGGGACAGGAAGATTACGAGCAGTACTTC,CASSLGQEDYEQYF
TRBJ2-1,few,TRBD2,TRBV7-9,TGTGCCAGCAGCTTAGGCGGGGGGGCCTCCTACAATGAGCAGTTCTTC,CASSLGGGASYNEQFF
TRBJ2-7,few,TRBD1,TRBV29-1,TGCAGCGTGCAAACGGGACAGGGAACCTACGAGCAGTACTTC,CSVQTGQGTYEQYF
TRBJ1-2,-,-,TRBV19,TGTGCCAGTGCTTCGGACCAGGGGTATGGCTACACCTTC,CASASDQGYGYTF
TRBJ1-1,-,TRBD1,TRBV7-2,TGTGCCAGCAGCCTTGGACAGGGAAAGAGCACTGAAGCTTTCTTT,CASSLGQGKSTEAFF
TRBJ1-5,many,-,TRBV6-6,TGTGCCAGCAGTGCCAGGGGTCAGCCCCAGCATTTT,CASSARGQPQHF
TRBJ1-2,few,TRBD1,TRBV6-5,TGTGCCAGCAGTAATTACAGGGGCTATGGCTACACCTTC,CASSNYRGYGYTF
TRBJ1-1,few,-,TRBV10-2,TGCGCCAGCAGTGAGTCATGGGGGCTCGGCACTGAAGCTTTCTTT,CASSESWGLGTEAFF
TRBJ1-5,few,TRBD1,TRBV19,TGTGCCAGTAGTATAGGTCTCACAGGGGGAGGCCAGCCCCAGCATTTT,CASSIGLTGGGQPQHF
TRBJ1-2,few,-,TRBV7-3,TGTGCCAGCAGCCCAGACAGCAGCTATGGCTACACCTTC,CASSPDSSYGYTF
TRBJ2-5,few,TRBD1,TRBV6-6,TGTGCCAGCAACAGGGGGCTGGGAGAGACCCAGTACTTC,CASNRGLGETQYF
TRBJ2-1,few,-,TRBV6-1,TGTGCCAGCAGTGAAGCATCAAGGGGACTTATCTACAATGAGCAGTTCTTC,CASSEASRGLIYNEQFF
TRBJ1-6,few,-,TRBV2,TGTGCCAGCAGGAGGGAAAGTAATTCACCCCTCCACTTT,CASRRESNSPLHF
TRBJ1-2,many,-,TRBV7-9,TGTGCCAGCATCGCAGACAGGAAGGACTATGGCTACACCTTC,CASIADRKDYGYTF
TRBJ2-7,once,-,TRBV7-2,TGTGCCAGCAGCGTCGACAGTTCACGCGAGCAGTACTTC,CASSVDSSREQYF
TRBJ1-6,-,TRBD1,TRBV4-1,TGCGCCAGCAGCCGCCCCGGGACAGGGGGCCGCCGAAATAATTCACCCCTCCACTTT,CASSRPGTGGRRNNSPLHF
TRBJ1-1,-,TRBD1,TRBV5-1,TGCGCCAGCAGCCCCCGACAGGGAGGCACTGAAGCTTTCTTT,CASSPRQGGTEAFF
TRBJ2-7,few,TRBD2,TRBV28,TGTGCCAGCAGTTTAGTACCTACTAGCGGGATTAAGCCCTACGAGCAGTACTTC,CASSLVPTSGIKPYEQYF
TRBJ2-5,-,TRBD2,TRBV29-1,TGCAGCGTTGGGACTAGAGGCCCCAAGACCCAGTACTTC,CSVGTRGPKTQYF
TRBJ1-1,few,TRBD1,TRBV2,TGTGCCAGCAGTGGTCAGGGGGGCACTGAAGCTTTCTTT,CASSGQGGTEAFF
TRBJ2-7,few,-,TRBV28,TGTGCCAGCAGTCCCCCCCCGGGGACCTACGAGCAGTACTTC,CASSPPPGTYEQYF
TRBJ1-2,few,-,TRBV28,TGTGCCAGCAGTTCCCCGGACAGAAACTATGGCTACACCTTC,CASSSPDRNYGYTF
TRBJ1-5,few,-,TRBV18,TGTGCCAGCTCACCAGGACTGGATCAGCCCCAGCATTTT,CASSPGLDQPQHF
TRBJ2-7,-,TRBD1,TRBV6-5,TGTGCCAGCGGTTCCGGGACAGGGAGCTCCTACGAGCAGTACTTC,CASGSGTGSSYEQYF
TRBJ2-7,-,TRBD1,TRBV6-6,TGTGCCAGCGGATCCGGGACAGGGGTCTCCTACGAGCAGTACTTC,CASGSGTGVSYEQYF
TRBJ1-1,few,TRBD1,TRBV6-1,TGTGCCAGCAGTAGCGGACAGGGGAGAACTGAAGCTTTCTTT,CASSSGQGRTEAFF
TRBJ2-6,few,-,TRBV7-2,TGTGCCAGCAGCTTAGCGACGACAGGAACCTCTGGGGCCAACGTCCTGACTTTC,CASSLATTGTSGANVLTF
TRBJ1-5,-,TRBD1,TRBV18,TGTGCCAGCTCACCGACAGGGGGCGGGCAGCCCCAGCATTTT,CASSPTGGGQPQHF
TRBJ1-5,-,TRBD1,TRBV6-6,TGTGCCAGCAGTCCACAGGGGGGTCCCCTCCGTCAGCCCCAGCATTTT,CASSPQGGPLRQPQHF
TRBJ2-1,few,TRBD2,TRBV30,TGTGCCTGGAGGGGACCACTAGCGGGAGGAGGTAATGAGCAGTTCTTC,CAWRGPLAGGGNEQFF
TRBJ1-1,-,TRBD1,TRBV28,TGTGCCAGCAGCCCATACAGGGGGTTCACTGAAGCTTTCTTT,CASSPYRGFTEAFF
TRBJ1-3,few,-,TRBV9,TGTGCCAGCAGCGTAGGGCTCCTCTCTGGAAACACCATATATTTT,CASSVGLLSGNTIYF
TRBJ2-7,-,-,TRBV5-4,TGTGCCAGCAGCTTGGGGACACTTAGCTCCTACGAGCAGTACTTC,CASSLGTLSSYEQYF